What follows are 10 T cell receptor beta chains derived from one specimen sequenced in a study of T cell repertoires in cytomegalovirus infection. Using its own MiXCR run on the reads, TCRdb lists one record per CDR3 protein. The table shows about 460,000 distinct CDR3 sequences, with around 11% occurring only once. The sequenced sample was PBMCs. These TCRs come from a human donor in good health (CMV status not recorded). Some clones in this sample may be carry-over from other donors' samples.

There are many counts of this clonotype. The chain carries TRBV7-9 and TRBJ2-7, with D perhaps matching TRBD1 (5 bases). Germline V gene lookup returns CDR1 SEHNR and CDR2 FQNEAQ (reference sequence). CDR3 length: 18 amino acids. Trimming took off 7 bases at V and 4 bases at J, with 29 bases between the two ends. The CDR3, as DNA: TGTGCCAGCACCCCGACGTTGGGTCCCCAGGGCCAACCTTACGAGCAGTACTTC. This codes for CASTPTLGPQGQPYEQYF.

This clonotype was counted at least ten times. This chain uses TRBV7-3 with TRBJ2-3; TRBD2 matches 12 bases. The CDR3 length is 17 residues. The V segment lost 5 bases and the J segment 6 bases; nucleotides outside the gene matches: 12. The germline gives CDR1 SGHTA, CDR2 FQGTGA. The CDR3 here is CASSPSGLAGLGDTQYF. CDR3 sequence (DNA): TGTGCCAGCAGCCCCTCGGGACTAGCGGGTTTGGGGGATACGCAGTATTTT.

The chain links TRBV7-2 to TRBJ1-5; TRBD1 matches at 8 bases. Germline lookup yields CDR1 SGHTA and CDR2 FQGNSA. Trimming at V came to 3 bases and at J to 7 bases, leaving 8 bases not matched to a gene. The CDR3 has 15 residues. CDR3: CASSFRTGWEQPQHF. The CDR3 nucleotides read TGTGCCAGCAGCTTCAGGACAGGGTGGGAACAGCCCCAGCATTTT.

The table lists this clonotype with many counts. The chain carries TRBV7-9 and TRBJ2-1, with D perhaps being TRBD1 or TRBD2 (6 bases each). V was clipped by 2 bases and J by 4 bases, with 12 bases between them. This CDR3 is 15 amino acids long. CDR1 SEHNR and CDR2 FQNEAQ come from the germline V gene (reference sequence). CDR3 amino acids: CASSLRRGVYNEQFF. CDR3 in DNA: TGTGCCAGCAGCTTAAGGAGGGGGGTTTACAATGAGCAGTTCTTC.

This clonotype was seen at least ten times. CDR3 amino acids: CASSQDQGGYQPQHF. CDR3 DNA: TGTGCCAGCAGCCAAGATCAAGGGGGCTATCAGCCCCAGCATTTT. The chain uses TRBV4-2 and TRBJ1-5; 7 nucleotides align to TRBD1. Per germline, CDR1 LGHNA and CDR2 YNFKEQ. This CDR3 spans 15 amino acids. V shed 0 bases and J 5 bases; nucleotides not matched to a gene: 4.

This clonotype was detected ten times or more. The chain uses TRBV20-1 and TRBJ2-6, with 9 bases fitting TRBD2. This CDR3 comprises 17 residues. Germline CDR1 reads DFQATT; CDR2 reads SNEGSKA (reference sequence). V gave up 1 base and J gave up 2 bases; unmatched junction bases: 6. The chain's CDR3 is CSARVRAGGPGANVLTF. For the CDR3, the DNA is TGCAGTGCTAGAGTGAGGGCGGGGGGGCCTGGGGCCAACGTCCTGACTTTC.

This chain uses TRBV29-1 with TRBJ2-6; 12 bases agree with TRBD1. The CDR3 consists of 19 residues. Germline trimming cut 4 bases from V and 4 bases from J; bases unmatched to any gene: 14. Germline V gene sequence: CDR1 SQVTM, CDR2 ANQGSEA. The CDR3 here is CSVVVGPGQGAVGANVLTF. The CDR3 region has the DNA TGCAGCGTTGTTGTTGGCCCGGGACAGGGGGCGGTAGGGGCCAACGTCCTGACTTTC.

This clonotype has a count of ten or more. The rearrangement joins TRBV28 to TRBJ2-7, with 7 bases lining up with TRBD1. Germline V gene data show CDR1 as MDHEN and CDR2 as SYDVKM. The V and J ends lost 2 bases and 7 bases, in that order; junction bases with no gene match: 8. This CDR3 spans 14 amino acids. For the CDR3, the DNA is TGTGCCAGCAGTTTAGCGCCAGGGGGTACGGAGCAGTACTTC. Translated: CASSLAPGGTEQYF.

This clonotype has ten or more counts. This sequence joins TRBV7-2 and TRBJ2-3; D gene unclear. CDR1 SGHTA and CDR2 FQGNSA come from the germline V gene. V was cut by 5 bases and J by 3 bases, with 6 bases left in between. This CDR3 is 12 amino acids long. This CDR3 is CASSQLTDTQYF. In nucleotides, the CDR3 is TGTGCCAGCAGCCAATTGACAGATACGCAGTATTTT. The whole variable domain, remainder taken from reference TRBV7-2 and TRBJ2-3, is GAGVSQSPSNKVTEKGKDVELRCDPISGHTALYWYRQSLGQGLEFLIYFQGNSAPDKSGLPSDRFSAERTGGSVSTLTIQRTQQEDSAVYLCASSQLTDTQYFGPGTRLTVL.

This clonotype was counted many times. The V call is TRBV14, the J call TRBJ2-1; D gene uncertain. CDR3 length equals 15 residues. Trimming stripped 0 bases from V and 3 bases from J, with 9 bases between. Per germline, CDR1 SGHDN and CDR2 FVKESK. The CDR3 is CASSQDRWDYNEQFF. The CDR3 DNA reads TGTGCCAGCAGCCAAGATAGGTGGGACTACAATGAGCAGTTCTTC.